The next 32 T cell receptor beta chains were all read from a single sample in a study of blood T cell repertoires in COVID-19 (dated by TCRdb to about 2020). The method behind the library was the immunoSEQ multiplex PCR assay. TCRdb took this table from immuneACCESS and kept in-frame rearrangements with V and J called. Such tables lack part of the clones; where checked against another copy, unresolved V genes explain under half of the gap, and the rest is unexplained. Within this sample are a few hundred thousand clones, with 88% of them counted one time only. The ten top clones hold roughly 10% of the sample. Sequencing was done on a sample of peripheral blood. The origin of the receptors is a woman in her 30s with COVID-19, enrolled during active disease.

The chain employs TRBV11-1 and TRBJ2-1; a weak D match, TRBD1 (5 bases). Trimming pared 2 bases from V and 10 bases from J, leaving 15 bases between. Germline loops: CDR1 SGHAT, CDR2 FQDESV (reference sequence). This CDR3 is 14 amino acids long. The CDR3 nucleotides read TGTGCCAGCAGCTTATATGGGGCCGGTGAGGAGCAGTTCTTC. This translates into CASSLYGAGEEQFF.

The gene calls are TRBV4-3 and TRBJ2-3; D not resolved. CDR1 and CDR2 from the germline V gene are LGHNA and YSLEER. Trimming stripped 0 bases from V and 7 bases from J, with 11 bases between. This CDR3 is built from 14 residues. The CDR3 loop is CASSQDGPPYTQYF. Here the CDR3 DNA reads TGCGCCAGCAGCCAAGATGGGCCCCCCTATACGCAGTATTTT.

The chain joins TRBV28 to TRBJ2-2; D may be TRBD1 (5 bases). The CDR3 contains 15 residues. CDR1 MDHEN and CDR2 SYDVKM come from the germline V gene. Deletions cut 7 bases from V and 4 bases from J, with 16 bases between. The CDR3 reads CASIPATEATGELFF. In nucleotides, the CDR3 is TGTGCCAGCATCCCCGCGACAGAGGCCACCGGGGAGCTGTTTTTT.

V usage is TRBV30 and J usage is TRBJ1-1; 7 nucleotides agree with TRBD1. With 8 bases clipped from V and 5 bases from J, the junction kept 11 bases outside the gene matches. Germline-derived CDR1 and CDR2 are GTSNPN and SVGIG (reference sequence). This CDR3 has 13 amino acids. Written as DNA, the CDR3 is TGTGCCGGGGTCACCACAGGGGAGACTGAAGCTTTCTTT. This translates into CAGVTTGETEAFF.

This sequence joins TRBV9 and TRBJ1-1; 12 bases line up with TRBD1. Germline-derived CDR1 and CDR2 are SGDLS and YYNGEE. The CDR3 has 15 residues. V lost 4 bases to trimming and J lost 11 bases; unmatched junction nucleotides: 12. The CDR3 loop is CASSPRPGTGGRAFF. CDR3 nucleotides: TGTGCCAGCAGCCCCCGTCCCGGGACAGGGGGCAGGGCTTTCTTT.

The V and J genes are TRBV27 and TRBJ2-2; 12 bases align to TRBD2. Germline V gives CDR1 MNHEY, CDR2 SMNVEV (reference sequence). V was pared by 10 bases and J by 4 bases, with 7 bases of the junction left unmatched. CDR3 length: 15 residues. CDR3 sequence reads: CATQTSGSSTGELFF. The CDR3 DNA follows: TGTGCCACCCAGACTAGCGGGAGTAGCACCGGGGAGCTGTTTTTT.

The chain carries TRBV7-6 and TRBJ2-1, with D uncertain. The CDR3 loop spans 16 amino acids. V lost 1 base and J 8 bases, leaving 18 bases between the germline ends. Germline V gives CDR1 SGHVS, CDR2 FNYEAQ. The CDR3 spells CASSLVAGNPTDEQFF. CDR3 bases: TGTGCCAGCAGCTTAGTCGCTGGTAATCCAACGGATGAGCAGTTCTTC. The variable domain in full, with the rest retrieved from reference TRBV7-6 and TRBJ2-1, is GAGVSQSPRYKVTKRGQDVALRCDPISGHVSLYWYRQALGQGPEFLTYFNYEAQQDKSGLPNDRFSAERPEGSISTLTIQRTEQRDSAMYRCASSLVAGNPTDEQFFGPGTRLTVL.

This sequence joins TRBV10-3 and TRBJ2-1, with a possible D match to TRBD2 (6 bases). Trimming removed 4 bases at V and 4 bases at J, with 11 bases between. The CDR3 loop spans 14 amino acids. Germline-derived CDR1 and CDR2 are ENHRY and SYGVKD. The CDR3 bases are TGTGCCATCAGTGTGCCTAGCGTATACAATGAGCAGTTCTTC. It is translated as CAISVPSVYNEQFF.

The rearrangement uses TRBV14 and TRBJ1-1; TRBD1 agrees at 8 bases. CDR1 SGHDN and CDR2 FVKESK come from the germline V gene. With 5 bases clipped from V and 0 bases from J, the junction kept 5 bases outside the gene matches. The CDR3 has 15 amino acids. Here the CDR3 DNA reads TGTGCCAGCAGCGTTACAGGGGGATTGAACACTGAAGCTTTCTTT. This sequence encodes CASSVTGGLNTEAFF.

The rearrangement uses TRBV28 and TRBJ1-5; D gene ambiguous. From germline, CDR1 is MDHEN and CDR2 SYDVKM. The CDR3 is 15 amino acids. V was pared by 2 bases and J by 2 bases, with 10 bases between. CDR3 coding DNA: TGTGCCAGCAGTTTAGAGGGTTTGGGCAATCAGCCCCAGCATTTT. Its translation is CASSLEGLGNQPQHF.

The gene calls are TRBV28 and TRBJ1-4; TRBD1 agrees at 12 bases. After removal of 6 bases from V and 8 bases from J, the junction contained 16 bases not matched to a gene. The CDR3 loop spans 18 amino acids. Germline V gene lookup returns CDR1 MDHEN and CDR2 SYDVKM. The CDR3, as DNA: TGTGCCAGCAGGCGGGTCCCGGGACAGGGGGCCAGTAAGGAAAAACTGTTTTTT. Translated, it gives CASRRVPGQGASKEKLFF.

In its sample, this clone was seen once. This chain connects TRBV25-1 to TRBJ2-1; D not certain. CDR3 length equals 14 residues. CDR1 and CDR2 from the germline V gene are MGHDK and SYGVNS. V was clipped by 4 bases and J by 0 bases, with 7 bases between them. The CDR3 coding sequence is TGTGCCAGCAGTGCGACTGGCTCCTACAATGAGCAGTTCTTC. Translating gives CASSATGSYNEQFF.

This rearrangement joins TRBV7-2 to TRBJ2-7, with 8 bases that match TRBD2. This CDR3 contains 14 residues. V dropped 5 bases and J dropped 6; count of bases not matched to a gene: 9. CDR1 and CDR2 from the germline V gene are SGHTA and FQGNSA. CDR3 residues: CASSISGTLSEQYF. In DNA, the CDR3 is TGTGCCAGCAGCATTAGCGGGACCCTCTCCGAGCAGTACTTC.

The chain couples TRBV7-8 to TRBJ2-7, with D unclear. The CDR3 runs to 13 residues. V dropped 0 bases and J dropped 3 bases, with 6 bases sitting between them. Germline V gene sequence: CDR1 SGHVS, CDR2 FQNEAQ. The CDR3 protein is CASSLAIDYEQYF. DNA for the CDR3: TGTGCCAGCAGCTTAGCGATAGACTACGAGCAGTACTTC.

CDR3 loop: CASSLRTGTLSGANVLTF. The CDR3 coding sequence is TGTGCCAGCAGCCTACGGACAGGGACGCTCTCTGGGGCCAACGTCCTGACTTTC. The chain links TRBV7-8 to TRBJ2-6; TRBD1 matches 8 bases. Trimming cost V 5 bases and J 0 bases; bases outside gene matches: 9. This CDR3 has 18 residues. The V gene's germline CDR1 is SGHVS and CDR2 FQNEAQ.

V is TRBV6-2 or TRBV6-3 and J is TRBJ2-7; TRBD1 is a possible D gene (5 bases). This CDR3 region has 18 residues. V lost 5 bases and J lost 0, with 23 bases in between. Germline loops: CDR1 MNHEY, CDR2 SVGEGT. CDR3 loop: CASSHQTIQASSSYEQYF. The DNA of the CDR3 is TGTGCCAGCAGTCATCAAACTATACAGGCGTCGAGCTCCTACGAGCAGTACTTC.

This CDR3 is CASSEKPGQGNEKLFF. The DNA of the CDR3 is TGTGCCAGCAGTGAAAAACCGGGACAGGGGAATGAAAAACTGTTTTTT. The V and J genes are TRBV6-1 and TRBJ1-4; 10 nucleotides line up with TRBD1. The CDR3 spans 16 residues. V lost 2 bases to trimming and J lost 5 bases; unmatched junction nucleotides: 5. CDR1 MNHNS and CDR2 SASEGT come from the germline V gene.

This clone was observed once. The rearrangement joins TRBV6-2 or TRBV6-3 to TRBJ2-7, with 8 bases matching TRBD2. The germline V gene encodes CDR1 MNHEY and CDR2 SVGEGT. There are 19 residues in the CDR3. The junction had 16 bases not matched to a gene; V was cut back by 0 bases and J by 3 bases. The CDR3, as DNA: TGTGCCAGCAGTTACTCGGCCGTACGAACTATAGCGGGGAACTACGAGCAGTACTTC. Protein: CASSYSAVRTIAGNYEQYF.

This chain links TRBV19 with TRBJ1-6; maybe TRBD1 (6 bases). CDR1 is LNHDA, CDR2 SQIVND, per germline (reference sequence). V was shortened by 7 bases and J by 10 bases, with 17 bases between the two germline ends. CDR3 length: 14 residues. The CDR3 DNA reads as TGTGCCAGTACTGCGGGCAGGGGAAAGTCACCCCTCCACTTT. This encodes CASTAGRGKSPLHF.

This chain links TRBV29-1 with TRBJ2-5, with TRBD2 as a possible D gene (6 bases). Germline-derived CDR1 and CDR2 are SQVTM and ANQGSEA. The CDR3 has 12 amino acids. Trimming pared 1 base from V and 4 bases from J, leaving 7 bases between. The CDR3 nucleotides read TGCAGCGTTGAAGGGCGGGGAGAGACCCAGTACTTC. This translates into CSVEGRGETQYF.

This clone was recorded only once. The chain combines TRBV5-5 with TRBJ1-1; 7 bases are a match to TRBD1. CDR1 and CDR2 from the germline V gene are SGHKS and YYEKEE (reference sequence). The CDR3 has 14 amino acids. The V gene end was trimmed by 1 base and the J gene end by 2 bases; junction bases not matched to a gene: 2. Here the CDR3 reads CASSLTGDNTEAFF. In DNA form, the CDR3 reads TGTGCCAGCAGCTTGACAGGGGACAACACTGAAGCTTTCTTT.

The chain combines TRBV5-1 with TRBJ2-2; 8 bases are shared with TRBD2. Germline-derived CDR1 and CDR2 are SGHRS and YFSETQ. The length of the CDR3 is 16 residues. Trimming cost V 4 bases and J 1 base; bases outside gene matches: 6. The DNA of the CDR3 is TGCGCCAGCAGCCCCTTAGCGGGATTGAACACCGGGGAGCTGTTTTTT. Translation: CASSPLAGLNTGELFF.

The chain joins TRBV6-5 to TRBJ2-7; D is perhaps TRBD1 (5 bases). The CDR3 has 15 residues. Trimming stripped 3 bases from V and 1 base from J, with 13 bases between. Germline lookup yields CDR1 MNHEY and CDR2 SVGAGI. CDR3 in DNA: TGTGCCAGCAGTTATCCGAGACAGCAATCCTACGAGCAGTACTTC. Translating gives CASSYPRQQSYEQYF.

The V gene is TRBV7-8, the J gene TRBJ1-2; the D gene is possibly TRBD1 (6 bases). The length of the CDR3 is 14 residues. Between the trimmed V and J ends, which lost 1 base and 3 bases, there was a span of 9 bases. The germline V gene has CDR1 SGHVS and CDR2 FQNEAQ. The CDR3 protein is CASSLEGVDYGYTF. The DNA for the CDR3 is TGTGCCAGCAGCTTAGAGGGGGTTGACTATGGCTACACCTTC.

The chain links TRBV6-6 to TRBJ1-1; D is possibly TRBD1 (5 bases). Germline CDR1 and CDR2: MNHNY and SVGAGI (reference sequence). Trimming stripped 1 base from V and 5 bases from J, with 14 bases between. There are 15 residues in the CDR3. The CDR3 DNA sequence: TGTGCCAGCAGTTACTTTGAAGGGGCAAGGACTGAAGCTTTCTTT. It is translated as CASSYFEGARTEAFF.

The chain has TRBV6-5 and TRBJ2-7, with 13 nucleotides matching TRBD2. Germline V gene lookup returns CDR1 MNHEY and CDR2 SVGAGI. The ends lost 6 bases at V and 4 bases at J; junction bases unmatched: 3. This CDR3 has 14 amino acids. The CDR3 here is CASSRLAGGYEQYF. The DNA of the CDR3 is TGTGCCAGCAGCAGACTAGCGGGAGGATACGAGCAGTACTTC.

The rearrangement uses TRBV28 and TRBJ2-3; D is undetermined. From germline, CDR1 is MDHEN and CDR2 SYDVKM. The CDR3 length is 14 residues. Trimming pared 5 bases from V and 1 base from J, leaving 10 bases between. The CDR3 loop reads CASSPRFRTDTQYF. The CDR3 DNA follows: TGTGCCAGCAGTCCACGGTTCCGCACAGATACGCAGTATTTT.

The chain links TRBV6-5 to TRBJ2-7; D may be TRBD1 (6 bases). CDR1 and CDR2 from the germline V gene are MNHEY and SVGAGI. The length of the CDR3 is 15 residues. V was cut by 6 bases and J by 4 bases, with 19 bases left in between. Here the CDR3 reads CASRPLDRRGYEQYF. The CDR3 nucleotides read TGTGCCAGCAGACCCTTAGACAGGAGAGGTTACGAGCAGTACTTC.

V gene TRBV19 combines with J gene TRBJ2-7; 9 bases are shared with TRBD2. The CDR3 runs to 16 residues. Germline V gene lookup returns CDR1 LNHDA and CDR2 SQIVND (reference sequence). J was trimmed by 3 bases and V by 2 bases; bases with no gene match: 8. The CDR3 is CASSIPASGNIYEQYF. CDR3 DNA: TGTGCCAGTAGTATACCGGCTAGCGGGAATATCTACGAGCAGTACTTC. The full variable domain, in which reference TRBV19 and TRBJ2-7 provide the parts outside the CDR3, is DGGITQSPKYLFRKEGQNVTLSCEQNLNHDAMYWYRQDPGQGLRLIYYSQIVNDFQKGDIAEGYSVSREKKESFPLTVTSAQKNPTAFYLCASSIPASGNIYEQYFGPGTRLTVT.

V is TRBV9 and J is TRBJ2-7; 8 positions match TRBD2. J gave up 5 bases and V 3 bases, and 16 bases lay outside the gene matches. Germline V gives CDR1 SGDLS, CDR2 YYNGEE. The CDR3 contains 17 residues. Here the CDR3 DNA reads TGTGCCAGCAGCGAGACCCCCTCGAGCGGGAGCATCAACGAGCAGTACTTC. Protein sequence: CASSETPSSGSINEQYF.

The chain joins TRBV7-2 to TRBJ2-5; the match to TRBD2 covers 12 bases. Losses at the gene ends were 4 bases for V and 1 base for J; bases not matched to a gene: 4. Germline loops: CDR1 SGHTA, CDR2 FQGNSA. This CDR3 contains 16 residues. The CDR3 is CASSSGLAGTQETQYF. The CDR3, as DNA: TGTGCCAGCAGCTCAGGACTAGCGGGAACCCAAGAGACCCAGTACTTC.

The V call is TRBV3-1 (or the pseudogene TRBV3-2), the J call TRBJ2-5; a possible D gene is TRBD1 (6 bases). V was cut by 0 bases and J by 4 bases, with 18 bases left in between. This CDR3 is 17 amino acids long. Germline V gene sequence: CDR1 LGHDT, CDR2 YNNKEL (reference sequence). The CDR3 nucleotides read TGTGCCAGCAGCCAAGACCAGGGCCAGGGGCTGGGAGAGACCCAGTACTTC. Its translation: CASSQDQGQGLGETQYF.